This T cell receptor beta chain was sequenced for a study of human T cells and chemical hapten exposure. This clonotype occurred many times. As for time point: patch test 1, 2 weeks after DPC sensitization. Treatment in this sample: therapeutic diphenylcyclopropenone sensitization with weekly scalp DPC. Phlebotomy was performed prior to application of every patch test. Germline CDR1 and CDR2: MNHEY and SMNVEV (reference sequence). This CDR3 comprises 13 residues. Trimming took off 5 bases at V and 6 bases at J, with 10 bases between the two ends. Via MiXCR, TCRdb re-called the RACE reads, giving one row per CDR3 protein. Of 80,000 to 100,000 distinct CDR3 sequences in the sample, approximately 13% were seen once.

The sequence was obtained from a woman in her forties with alopecia areata. Some clones in this sample may be carry-over from other donors' samples. The material was whole blood, obtained in connection with sensitization to the hapten diphenylcyclopropenone (DPC). The J gene is TRBJ2-2, the V gene TRBV27; D is unresolved. The CDR3 DNA is TGTGCCAGCAGTCATAATAGGGCCGGGGAGCTGTTTTTT. The encoded protein is CASSHNRAGELFF.